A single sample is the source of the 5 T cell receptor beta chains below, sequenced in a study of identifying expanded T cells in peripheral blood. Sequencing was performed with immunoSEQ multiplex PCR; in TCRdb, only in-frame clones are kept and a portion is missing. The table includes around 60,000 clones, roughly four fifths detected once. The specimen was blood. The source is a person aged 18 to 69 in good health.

This CDR3 reads CASRSSDSNQPQHF. CDR3 DNA: TGTGCCAGCAGGTCAAGTGATAGCAATCAGCCCCAGCATTTT. This chain joins TRBV6-1 and TRBJ1-5; D gene ambiguous. The CDR3 loop spans 14 amino acids. Germline assignment: CDR1 MNHNS and CDR2 SASEGT. The V and J ends lost 6 bases and 0 bases respectively, with 9 bases between them.

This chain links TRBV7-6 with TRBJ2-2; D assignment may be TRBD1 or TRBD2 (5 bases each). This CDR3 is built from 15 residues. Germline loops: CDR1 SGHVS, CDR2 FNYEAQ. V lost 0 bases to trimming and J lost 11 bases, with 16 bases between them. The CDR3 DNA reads TGTGCCAGCAGCTTAGCCAGAGGGGTCCGCGAAGAGCTGTTTTTT. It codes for CASSLARGVREELFF.

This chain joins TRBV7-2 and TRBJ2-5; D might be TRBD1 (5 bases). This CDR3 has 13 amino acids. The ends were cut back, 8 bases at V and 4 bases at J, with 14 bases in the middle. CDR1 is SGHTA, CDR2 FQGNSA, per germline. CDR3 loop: CASGQPWGETQYF. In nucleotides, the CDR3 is TGTGCCAGCGGACAACCATGGGGAGAGACCCAGTACTTC.

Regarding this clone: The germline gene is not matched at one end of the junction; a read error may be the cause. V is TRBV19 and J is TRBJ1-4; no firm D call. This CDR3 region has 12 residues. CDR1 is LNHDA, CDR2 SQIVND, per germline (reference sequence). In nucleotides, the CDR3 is TGTGCCAGTAGTATAATTTGGCCTTTCCTCCGTTTT. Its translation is CASSIIWPFLRF.

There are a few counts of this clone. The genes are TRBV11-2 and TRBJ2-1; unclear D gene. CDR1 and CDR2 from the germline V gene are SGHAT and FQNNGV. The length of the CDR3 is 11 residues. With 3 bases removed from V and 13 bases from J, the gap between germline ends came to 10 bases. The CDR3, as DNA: TGTGCCAGCAGCTTTGTAAGAACCCAGTTCTTC. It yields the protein CASSFVRTQFF.